This TCR beta chain was recovered during a study of CD8+ T cells in alopecia areata. Study-wide context: Administration of oral tofacitinib to treated patients was at 5 to 10 mg twice daily. Scalp area affected, as a percentage, set the severity score of treated patients. Study findings and constraints: Scalp clonality, along with expanded CD8+ clones among the top 100, was significantly decreased by tofacitinib.

Documented treatment: oral pan-JAK inhibitor, 5-10 mg twice daily. Researchers took lesional scalp punch biopsies and peripheral blood from people who were alopecia areata patients. Germline assignment: CDR1 LGHNT and CDR2 FRNRAP. The V segment lost 5 bases and the J segment 7 bases; nucleotides outside the gene matches: 4. CDR3 length: 12 residues. Extracted RNA was reverse transcribed, and the resulting cDNA served as sequencing template. The table came from immunoSEQ multiplex PCR; TCRdb's copy has only in-frame clones and leaves some out. The data hold 150,000 to 200,000 clones, with about 60% observed a single time. Notes on this clone: Its target is not known.

The sequences come from CD8+ T cells sorted from blood, collected at week 24, from a patient treated with tofacitinib. The TCR originated in a human donor with alopecia areata. The J gene is TRBJ1-2, the V gene TRBV12-5, with 7 bases fitting TRBD1. The CDR3 loop is CASGLGGRGYTF. The DNA for the CDR3 is TGTGCTAGTGGTCTAGGGGGCCGTGGCTACACCTTC.